This T cell receptor beta chain is from a study of identical twins. There are 13 residues in the CDR3. Losses at the gene ends were 5 bases for V and 12 bases for J; bases not matched to a gene: 5. TCRdb reprocessed the 5' RACE reads with MiXCR, giving one entry per CDR3 protein. The sample has 200,000 or so distinct CDR3 sequences; 15% to 20% are singletons. This clonotype was detected a few times. Its target is unknown. Study-level points and caveats: Among monozygotic twins, out-of-frame TCR alpha sharing exceeded what models predicted.

These records were also assigned to another study, of T cells expressing NK-cell markers. That investigation notes: Sorted CD3+CD56-NKG2C+, CD3+CD56+NKG2C- and CD3+CD56+NKG2C+ T cells were the source of the TCR beta repertoires. HCMV specificity of the expanded NKG2C+ T cell clones was not established.

V gene TRBV12-3 or TRBV12-4 combines with J gene TRBJ2-1; 12 bases agree with TRBD2. The receptor was isolated from a young woman in good health. The sample was CD8+ T cells sorted from blood. The DNA of the CDR3 is TGTGCCAGCAGTCCTAGCGGGGGGGAGGTGCAGTTCTTC. As protein: CASSPSGGEVQFF.